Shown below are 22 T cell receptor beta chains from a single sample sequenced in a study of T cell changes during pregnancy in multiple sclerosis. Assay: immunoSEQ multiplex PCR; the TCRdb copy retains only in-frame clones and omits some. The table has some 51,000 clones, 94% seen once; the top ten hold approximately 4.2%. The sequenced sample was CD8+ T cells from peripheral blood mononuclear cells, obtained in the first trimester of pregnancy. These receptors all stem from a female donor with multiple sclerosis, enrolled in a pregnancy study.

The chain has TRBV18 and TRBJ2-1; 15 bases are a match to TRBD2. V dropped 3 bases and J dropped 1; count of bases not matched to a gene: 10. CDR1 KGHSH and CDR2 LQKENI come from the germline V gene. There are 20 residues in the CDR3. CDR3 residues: CASSPFRTSGRAGSYNEQFF. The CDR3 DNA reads TGTGCCAGCTCACCTTTTAGGACTAGCGGGAGGGCCGGGTCCTACAATGAGCAGTTCTTC.

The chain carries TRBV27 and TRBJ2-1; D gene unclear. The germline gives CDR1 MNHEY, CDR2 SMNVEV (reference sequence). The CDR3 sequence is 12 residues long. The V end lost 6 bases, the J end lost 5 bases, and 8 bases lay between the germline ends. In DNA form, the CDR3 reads TGTGCCAGCAGAGGAGTTCACAATGAGCAGTTCTTC. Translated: CASRGVHNEQFF.

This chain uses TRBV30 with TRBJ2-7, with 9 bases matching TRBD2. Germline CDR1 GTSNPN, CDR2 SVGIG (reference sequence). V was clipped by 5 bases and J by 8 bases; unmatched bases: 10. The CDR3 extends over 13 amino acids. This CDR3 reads CAWRWASGEQQYF. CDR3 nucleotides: TGTGCCTGGCGGTGGGCTAGCGGGGAACAGCAGTACTTC. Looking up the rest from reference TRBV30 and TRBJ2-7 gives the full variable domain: SQTIHQWPATLVQPVGSPLSLECTVEGTSNPNLYWYRQAAGRGLQLLFYSVGIGQISSEVPQNLSASRPQDRQFILSSKKLLLSDSGFYLCAWRWASGEQQYFGPGTRLTVT.

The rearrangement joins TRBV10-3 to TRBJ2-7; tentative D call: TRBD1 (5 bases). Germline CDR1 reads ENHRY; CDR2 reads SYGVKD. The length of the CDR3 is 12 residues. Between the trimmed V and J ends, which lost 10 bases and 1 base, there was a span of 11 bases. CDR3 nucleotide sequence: TGTGCCAGTCAGACAGAGTCCTACGAGCAGTACTTC. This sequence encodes CASQTESYEQYF.

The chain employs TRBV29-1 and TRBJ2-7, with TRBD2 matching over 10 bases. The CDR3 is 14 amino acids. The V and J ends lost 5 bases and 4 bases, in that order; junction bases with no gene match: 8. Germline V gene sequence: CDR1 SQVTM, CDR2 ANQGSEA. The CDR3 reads CSVSSGRVTYEQYF. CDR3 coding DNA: TGCAGCGTTTCAAGCGGGAGGGTAACGTACGAGCAGTACTTC.

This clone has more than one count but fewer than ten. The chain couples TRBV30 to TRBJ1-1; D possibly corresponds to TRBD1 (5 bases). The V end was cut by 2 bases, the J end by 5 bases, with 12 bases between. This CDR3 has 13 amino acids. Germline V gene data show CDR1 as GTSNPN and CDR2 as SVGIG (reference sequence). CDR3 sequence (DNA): TGTGCCTGGAGTTCACGGGGGAGGACTGAAGCTTTCTTT. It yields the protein CAWSSRGRTEAFF.

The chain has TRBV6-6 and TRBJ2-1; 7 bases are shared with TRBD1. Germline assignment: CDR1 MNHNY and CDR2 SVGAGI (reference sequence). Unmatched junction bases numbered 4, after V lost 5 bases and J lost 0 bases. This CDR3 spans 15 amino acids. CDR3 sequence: CASSTGDYSYNEQFF. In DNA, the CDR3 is TGTGCCAGCAGTACAGGGGATTACTCCTACAATGAGCAGTTCTTC.

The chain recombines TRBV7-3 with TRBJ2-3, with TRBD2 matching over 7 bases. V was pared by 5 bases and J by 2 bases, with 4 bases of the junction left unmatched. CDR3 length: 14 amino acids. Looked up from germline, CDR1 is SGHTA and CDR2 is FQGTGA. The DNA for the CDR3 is TGTGCCAGCAGCCGGGACTATTTCACAGATACGCAGTATTTT. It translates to CASSRDYFTDTQYF.

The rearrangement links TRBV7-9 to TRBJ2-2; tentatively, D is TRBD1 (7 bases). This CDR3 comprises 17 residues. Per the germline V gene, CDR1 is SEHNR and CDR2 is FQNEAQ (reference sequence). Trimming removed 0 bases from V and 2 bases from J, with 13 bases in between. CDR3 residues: CASSLAHQGGNTGELFF. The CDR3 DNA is TGTGCCAGCAGCTTAGCGCATCAGGGGGGTAACACCGGGGAGCTGTTTTTT.

CDR3 coding DNA: TGTGCCAGCAGCCCTGGACAGCTCTTTAACCCCACAGATACGCAGTATTTT. It encodes CASSPGQLFNPTDTQYF. The gene calls are TRBV5-5 and TRBJ2-3; D might be TRBD1 (6 bases). Germline lookup yields CDR1 SGHKS and CDR2 YYEKEE (reference sequence). The CDR3 has 17 residues. V was clipped by 4 bases and J by 2 bases, with 20 bases between them.

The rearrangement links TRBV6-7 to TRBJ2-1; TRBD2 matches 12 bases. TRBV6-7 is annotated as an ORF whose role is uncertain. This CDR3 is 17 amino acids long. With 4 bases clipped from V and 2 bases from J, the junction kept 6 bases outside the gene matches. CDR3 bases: TGTGCCAGCAGTTCGGGACTAGCGGGCGGGACCTACAATGAGCAGTTCTTC. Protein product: CASSSGLAGGTYNEQFF.

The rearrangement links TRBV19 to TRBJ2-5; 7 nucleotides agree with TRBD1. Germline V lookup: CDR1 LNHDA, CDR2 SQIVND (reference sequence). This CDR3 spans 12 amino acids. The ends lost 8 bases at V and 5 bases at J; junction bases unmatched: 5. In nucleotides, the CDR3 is TGTGCCAGTCAGGGGGTCGGGGAGACCCAGTACTTC. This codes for CASQGVGETQYF.

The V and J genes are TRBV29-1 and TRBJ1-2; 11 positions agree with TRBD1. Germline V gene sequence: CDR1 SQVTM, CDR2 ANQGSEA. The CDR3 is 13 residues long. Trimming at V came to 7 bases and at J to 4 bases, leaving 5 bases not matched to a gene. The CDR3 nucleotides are TGCAGCGGAACGGACAGGGGGCCCTATGGCTACACCTTC. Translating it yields CSGTDRGPYGYTF. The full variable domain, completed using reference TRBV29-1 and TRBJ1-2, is SAVISQKPSRDICQRGTSLTIQCQVDSQVTMMFWYRQQPGQSLTLIATANQGSEATYESGFVIDKFPISRPNLTFSTLTVSNMSPEDSSIYLCSGTDRGPYGYTFGSGTRLTVV.

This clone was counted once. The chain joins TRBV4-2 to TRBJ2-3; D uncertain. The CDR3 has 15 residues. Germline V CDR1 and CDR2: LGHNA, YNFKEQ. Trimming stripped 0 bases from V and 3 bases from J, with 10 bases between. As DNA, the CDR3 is TGTGCCAGCAGCCAAGAGAGGTTCTTGACAGATACGCAGTATTTT. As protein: CASSQERFLTDTQYF.

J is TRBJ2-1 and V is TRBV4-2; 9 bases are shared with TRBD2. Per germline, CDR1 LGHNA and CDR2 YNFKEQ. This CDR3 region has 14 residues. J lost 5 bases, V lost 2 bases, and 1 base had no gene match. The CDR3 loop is CASSQRLADNEQFF. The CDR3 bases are TGTGCCAGCAGCCAAAGACTAGCGGACAATGAGCAGTTCTTC.

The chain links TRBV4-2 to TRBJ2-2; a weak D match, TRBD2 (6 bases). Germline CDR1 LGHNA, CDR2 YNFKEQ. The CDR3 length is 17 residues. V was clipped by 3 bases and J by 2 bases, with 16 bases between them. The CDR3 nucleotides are TGTGCCAGCAGCCACCCGGAGGGGAGACCAAACACCGGGGAGCTGTTTTTT. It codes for CASSHPEGRPNTGELFF.

In DNA form, the CDR3 reads TGCGCCAGCAGCCAAGCATTGGCCGGCGGGGGGGCCTTGGATGAGCAGTTCTTC. Amino acid sequence: CASSQALAGGGALDEQFF. V and J are TRBV4-1 and TRBJ2-1; 9 bases line up with TRBD2. Trimming cost V 1 base and J 8 bases; bases outside gene matches: 15. Germline V gene sequence: CDR1 MGHRA, CDR2 YSYEKL. The CDR3 loop spans 18 amino acids.

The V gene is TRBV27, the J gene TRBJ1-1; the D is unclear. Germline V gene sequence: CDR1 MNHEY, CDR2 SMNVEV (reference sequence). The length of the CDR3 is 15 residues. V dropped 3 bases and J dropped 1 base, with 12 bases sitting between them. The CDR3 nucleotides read TGTGCCAGCAGTTTGGTCCGGACTCAGAACACTGAAGCTTTCTTT. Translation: CASSLVRTQNTEAFF.

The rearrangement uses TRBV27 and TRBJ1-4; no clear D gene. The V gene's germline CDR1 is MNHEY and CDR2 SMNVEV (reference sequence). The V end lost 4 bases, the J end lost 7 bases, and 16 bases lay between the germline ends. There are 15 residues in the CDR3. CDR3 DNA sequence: TGTGCCAGCAGTTCCATGCGGTCTAAGGTTGAAAAACTGTTTTTT. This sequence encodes CASSSMRSKVEKLFF.

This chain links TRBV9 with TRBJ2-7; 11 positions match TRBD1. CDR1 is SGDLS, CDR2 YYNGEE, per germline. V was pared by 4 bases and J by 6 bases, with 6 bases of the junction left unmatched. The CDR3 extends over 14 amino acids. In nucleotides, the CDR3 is TGTGCCAGCAGCACATCCGGGACAGGGGGCGAGCAGTACTTC. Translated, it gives CASSTSGTGGEQYF.

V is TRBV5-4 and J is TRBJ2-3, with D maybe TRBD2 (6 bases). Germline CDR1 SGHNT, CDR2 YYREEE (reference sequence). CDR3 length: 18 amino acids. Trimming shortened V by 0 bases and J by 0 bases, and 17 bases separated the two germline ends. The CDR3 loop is CASSLGDGGHHSTDTQYF. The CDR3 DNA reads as TGTGCCAGCAGCTTGGGGGACGGAGGGCACCATAGCACAGATACGCAGTATTTT.

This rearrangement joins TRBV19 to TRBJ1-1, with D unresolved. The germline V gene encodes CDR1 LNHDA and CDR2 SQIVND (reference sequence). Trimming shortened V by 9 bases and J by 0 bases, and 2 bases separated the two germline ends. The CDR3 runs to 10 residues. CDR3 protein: CASMNTEAFF. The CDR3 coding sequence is TGTGCCAGCATGAACACTGAAGCTTTCTTT.